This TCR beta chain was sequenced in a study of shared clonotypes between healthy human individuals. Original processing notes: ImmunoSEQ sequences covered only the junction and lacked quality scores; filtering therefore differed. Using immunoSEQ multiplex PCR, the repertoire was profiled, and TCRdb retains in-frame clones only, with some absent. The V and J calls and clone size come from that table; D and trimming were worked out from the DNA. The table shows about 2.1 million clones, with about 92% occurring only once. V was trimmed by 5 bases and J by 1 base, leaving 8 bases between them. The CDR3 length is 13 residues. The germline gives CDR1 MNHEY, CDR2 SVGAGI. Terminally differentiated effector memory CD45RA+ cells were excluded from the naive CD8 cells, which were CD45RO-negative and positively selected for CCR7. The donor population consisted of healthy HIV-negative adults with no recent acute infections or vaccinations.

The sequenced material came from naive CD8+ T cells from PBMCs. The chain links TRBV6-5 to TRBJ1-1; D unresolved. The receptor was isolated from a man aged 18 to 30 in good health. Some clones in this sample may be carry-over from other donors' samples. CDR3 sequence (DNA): TGTGCCAGCAGTCAAGATCGGAACACTGAAGCTTTCTTT. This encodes CASSQDRNTEAFF.